This T cell receptor beta chain was sequenced in a study of blood T cell repertoires in COVID-19. The overall study: The origin of the acute and convalescent COVID-19 samples was the United States, Italy and Spain.

Only a few counts were recorded for this clone. During active infection, Seattle patients enrolled and were then monitored through disease. As processed by the authors: Estimation of nucleated cell counts was performed using reference gene primer amplification. The data were produced by immunoSEQ multiplex PCR, yet TCRdb's version contains in-frame clones alone and is incomplete. V and J calls and clone size are those listed in that table; D and trimming were worked out from the DNA. The sample has 150,000 or so clones, 75% to 90% seen once. CDR1 is LGHDT, CDR2 YNNKEL, per germline (reference sequence). This CDR3 spans 19 amino acids. With 0 bases clipped from V and 0 bases from J, the junction kept 10 bases outside the gene matches.

The sample taken for sequencing was peripheral blood. The sequence came from a man younger than 30 with COVID-19, enrolled during active disease. The chain has TRBV3-1 (or the pseudogene TRBV3-2) and TRBJ2-3; 9 nucleotides agree with TRBD2. CDR3 sequence: CASSQERDLLAGSTDTQYF. The CDR3 bases are TGTGCCAGCAGCCAAGAACGTGATCTTCTAGCGGGAAGCACAGATACGCAGTATTTT.